This T cell receptor (beta chain) was sequenced in a study of CD8 T cells in ankylosing spondylitis. This clonotype was seen more than once but under ten times. The germline V and J ends were trimmed by 2 bases and 8 bases, with 6 bases remaining between them. The CDR3 extends over 11 amino acids. TCRdb re-called the 5' RACE reads with MiXCR, one entry per CDR3 protein. The sample yields about 360,000 distinct CDR3 sequences, approximately 20% seen once. This TCR was sampled from a male donor with ankylosing spondylitis or in good health (not recorded which). The chain has TRBV12-3 or TRBV12-4 and TRBJ1-1; no clear D. The sequenced sample was blood, either unsorted or a sorted T cell fraction (not recorded which). Here the CDR3 DNA reads TGTGCCAGCAGTTTAACGGTGGAAGCTTTCTTT. This encodes CASSLTVEAFF.